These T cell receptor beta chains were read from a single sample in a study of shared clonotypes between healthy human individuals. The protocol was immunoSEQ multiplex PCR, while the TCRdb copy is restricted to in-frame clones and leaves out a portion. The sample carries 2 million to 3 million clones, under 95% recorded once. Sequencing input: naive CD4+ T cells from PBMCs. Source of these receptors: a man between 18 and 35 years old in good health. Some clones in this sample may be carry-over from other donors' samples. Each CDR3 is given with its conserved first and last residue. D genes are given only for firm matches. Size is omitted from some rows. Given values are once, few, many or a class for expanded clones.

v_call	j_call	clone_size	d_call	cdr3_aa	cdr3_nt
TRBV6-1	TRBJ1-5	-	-	CASSEITIPMQPQHF	TGTGCCAGCAGTGAAATTACAATCCCTATGCAGCCCCAGCATTTT
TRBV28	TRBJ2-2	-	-	CASTPVETGELFF	TGTGCCAGCACCCCCGTCGAGACCGGGGAGCTGTTTTTT
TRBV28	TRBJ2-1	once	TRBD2	CASSEGTSLNHEQFF	TGTGCCAGCAGTGAAGGGACTAGCCTTAATCATGAGCAGTTCTTC
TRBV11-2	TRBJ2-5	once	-	CASSPRLEQETQYF	TGTGCCAGCAGTCCGAGACTAGAACAAGAGACCCAGTACTTC
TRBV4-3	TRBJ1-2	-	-	CASSQLSGGGVRGYTF	TGCGCCAGCAGCCAACTGAGCGGTGGGGGGGTACGTGGCTACACCTTC
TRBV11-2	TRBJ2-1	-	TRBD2	CASGGTSGINEQFF	TGTGCCAGCGGCGGGACTAGCGGGATCAATGAGCAGTTCTTC
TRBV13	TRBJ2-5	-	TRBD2	CASSLALKRELGTQYF	TGTGCCAGCAGCTTGGCCTTAAAGCGGGAGTTGGGGACCCAGTACTTC
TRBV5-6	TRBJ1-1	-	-	CASSYPHRRSMNTEAFF	TGTGCCAGCAGCTACCCACACCGACGCAGCATGAACACTGAAGCTTTCTTT
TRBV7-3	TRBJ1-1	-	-	CASSVNTNTEAFF	TGTGCCAGCAGCGTTAACACGAACACTGAAGCTTTCTTT
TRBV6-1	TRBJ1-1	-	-	CASTKTRQLNTEAFF	TGTGCCAGCACCAAAACGCGGCAGTTGAACACTGAAGCTTTCTTT
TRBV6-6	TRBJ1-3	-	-	CASRKQGFTGNTIYF	TGTGCCAGCAGAAAACAGGGCTTTACTGGAAACACCATATATTTT
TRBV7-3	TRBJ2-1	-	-	CASSTRGVSSYNEQFF	TGTGCCAGCAGCACTCGGGGCGTTAGCTCCTACAATGAGCAGTTCTTC
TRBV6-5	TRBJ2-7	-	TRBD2	CASSPGTSGNHEQYF	TGTGCCAGCAGTCCCGGGACTAGCGGGAACCACGAGCAGTACTTC
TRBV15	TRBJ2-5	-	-	CATSRAPEGETQYF	TGTGCCACCAGCAGGGCTCCCGAGGGGGAGACCCAGTACTTC
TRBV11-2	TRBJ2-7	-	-	CASSLVDWSYEQYF	TGTGCCAGCAGCTTAGTTGATTGGTCCTACGAGCAGTACTTC
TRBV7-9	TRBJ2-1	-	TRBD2	CASSPVAGAGREQFF	TGTGCCAGCAGCCCAGTAGCGGGAGCGGGGAGGGAGCAGTTCTTC
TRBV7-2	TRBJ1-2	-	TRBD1	CASSLTGQGAYYGYTF	TGTGCCAGCAGCTTAACGGGACAGGGGGCTTATTATGGCTACACCTTC
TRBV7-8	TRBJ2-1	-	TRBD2	CASSRTSGRNEQFF	TGTGCCAGCAGTCGGACTAGCGGGAGAAATGAGCAGTTCTTC
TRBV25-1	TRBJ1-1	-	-	CASSEAGAPKKNTEAFF	TGTGCCAGCAGTGAGGCGGGGGCACCCAAAAAGAACACTGAAGCTTTCTTT
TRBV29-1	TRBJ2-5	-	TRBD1	CSVPSLGTEVTQYF	TGCAGCGTCCCTAGCTTGGGGACAGAGGTGACCCAGTACTTC
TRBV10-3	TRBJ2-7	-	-	CAKRQGGNEQYF	TGTGCCAAGCGACAGGGAGGGAACGAGCAGTACTTC
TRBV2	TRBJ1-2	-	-	CASSEYMVAGLFNYGYTF	TGTGCCAGCAGTGAATATATGGTTGCGGGCCTTTTTAACTATGGCTACACCTTC
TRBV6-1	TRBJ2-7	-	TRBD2	CASSEREWSYEQYF	TGTGCCAGCAGTGAGCGGGAGTGGTCCTACGAGCAGTACTTC
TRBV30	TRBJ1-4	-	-	CAWANEKLFF	TGTGCCTGGGCTAATGAAAAACTGTTTTTT
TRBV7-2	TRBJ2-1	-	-	CASSLEGNEQFF	TGTGCCAGCAGCTTAGAGGGGAATGAGCAGTTCTTC
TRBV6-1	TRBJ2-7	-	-	CASSEGPGTYEQYF	TGTGCCAGCAGTGAAGGGCCTGGTACCTACGAGCAGTACTTC